A single sample gave rise to the 21 T cell receptor beta chains below, sequenced in a study of blood T cell repertoires in COVID-19. The data were produced by immunoSEQ multiplex PCR, yet TCRdb's version contains in-frame clones alone and is incomplete. Of 140,000 to 150,000 clones in the sample, approximately 85% were seen once. Sequencing input: peripheral blood. The receptors shown here come from a woman between 55 and 75 years old with COVID-19, enrolled during active disease.

The rearrangement joins TRBV10-2 to TRBJ2-3; 8 bases are a match to TRBD1. Germline CDR1 reads WSHSY; CDR2 reads SAAADI. CDR3 length: 15 amino acids. Trimming cost V 5 bases and J 0 bases; bases outside gene matches: 4. The CDR3 DNA reads as TGCGCCAGCAGTCAGGGACAGGCTAGCACAGATACGCAGTATTTT. Its protein is CASSQGQASTDTQYF.

The chain combines TRBV13 with TRBJ2-7; unclear D gene. Trimming pared 5 bases from V and 9 bases from J, leaving 26 bases between. Germline assignment: CDR1 PRHDT and CDR2 FYEKMQ (reference sequence). The CDR3 length is 16 residues. The CDR3 region is CASSPIGASAVPLQYF. The CDR3 DNA reads TGTGCCAGCAGCCCCATTGGAGCCTCTGCAGTACCCCTGCAGTACTTC. The full variable domain, its missing parts supplied by reference TRBV13 and TRBJ2-7, is AAGVIQSPRHLIKEKRETATLKCYPIPRHDTVYWYQQGPGQDPQFLISFYEKMQSDKGSIPDRFSAQQFSDYHSELNMSSLELGDSALYFCASSPIGASAVPLQYFGPGTRLTVT.

V and J are TRBV27 and TRBJ1-1, with D hard to call. V lost 2 bases and J lost 5, with 18 bases in between. CDR1 is MNHEY, CDR2 SMNVEV, per germline (reference sequence). The CDR3 length is 16 residues. In DNA, the CDR3 is TGTGCCAGCAGTTTAACTTGGATGGCGGAACATACTGAAGCTTTCTTT. Its translation: CASSLTWMAEHTEAFF.

The sample holds a few counts of this clone. The V and J genes are TRBV3-1 (or the pseudogene TRBV3-2) and TRBJ1-4; D unclear. CDR1 is LGHDT and CDR2 is YNNKEL in the germline V gene (reference sequence). This CDR3 region has 15 residues. Between the trimmed V and J ends, which lost 0 bases and 4 bases, there was a span of 9 bases. CDR3 DNA sequence: TGTGCCAGCAGCCAAGACCTCTCGGGTAATGAAAAACTGTTTTTT. Translated, it gives CASSQDLSGNEKLFF.

The chain is built from TRBV11-1 and TRBJ1-6, with 8 bases aligning to TRBD1. V gave up 5 bases and J gave up 10 bases; unmatched junction bases: 7. The CDR3 has 14 amino acids. Germline CDR1 and CDR2: SGHAT and FQDESV (reference sequence). The CDR3 nucleotides read TGTGCCAGCAGCCTCGGACAGGGCGGCTCACCCCTCCACTTT. This sequence encodes CASSLGQGGSPLHF.

This clone has a single count. The chain links TRBV5-1 to TRBJ2-7, with 8 nucleotides matching TRBD2. The CDR3 has 15 amino acids. The germline gives CDR1 SGHRS, CDR2 YFSETQ. J gave up 0 bases and V 4 bases, and 6 bases lay outside the gene matches. CDR3: CASSPRGAPSYEQYF. DNA of the CDR3: TGCGCCAGCAGCCCGCGGGGGGCCCCCTCCTACGAGCAGTACTTC.

This clone showed up just once. The rearrangement joins TRBV4-1 to TRBJ1-1; a weak D match, TRBD1 (6 bases). This CDR3 has 15 amino acids. Germline assignment: CDR1 MGHRA and CDR2 YSYEKL. V was shortened by 3 bases and J by 2 bases, with 13 bases between the two germline ends. The CDR3 protein is CASSHPQGSNTEAFF. The CDR3 coding sequence is TGCGCCAGCAGCCACCCACAGGGTTCAAACACTGAAGCTTTCTTT.

The chain carries TRBV5-4 and TRBJ1-5, with 8 bases lining up with TRBD1. Germline trimming cut 4 bases from V and 3 bases from J; bases unmatched to any gene: 6. This CDR3 region has 15 residues. The germline V gene has CDR1 SGHNT and CDR2 YYREEE (reference sequence). CDR3 bases: TGTGCCAGCAGCGCAGGACAGGGCCTCAATCAGCCCCAGCATTTT. Its translation is CASSAGQGLNQPQHF.

V is TRBV5-1 and J is TRBJ2-5; 9 bases agree with TRBD1. CDR1 SGHRS and CDR2 YFSETQ come from the germline V gene. The trim removed 4 bases at V and 5 bases at J, leaving 9 bases unmatched. This CDR3 is 15 amino acids long. CDR3 loop: CASSQSGTGWETQYF. In DNA, the CDR3 is TGCGCCAGCAGCCAATCCGGGACAGGGTGGGAGACCCAGTACTTC.

CDR3 sequence (DNA): TGTGCCAGCAGTGAGTCAGGGGATCGATCCTACGAGCAGTACTTC. It yields the protein CASSESGDRSYEQYF. The rearrangement links TRBV25-1 to TRBJ2-7; tentative D call: TRBD1 (6 bases). The CDR3 covers 15 residues. Germline CDR1 is MGHDK and CDR2 is SYGVNS. With 3 bases removed from V and 1 base from J, the gap between germline ends came to 13 bases.

The V gene is TRBV5-1, the J gene TRBJ1-2; D unresolved. The germline V and J ends were trimmed by 0 bases and 4 bases, with 4 bases remaining between them. The CDR3 is 12 amino acids. Germline-derived CDR1 and CDR2 are SGHRS and YFSETQ. CDR3 amino acids: CASSLGVYGYTF. The CDR3 nucleotides read TGCGCCAGCAGCTTGGGAGTCTATGGCTACACCTTC.

V gene TRBV3-1 (or the pseudogene TRBV3-2) combines with J gene TRBJ1-1, with D hard to call. CDR1 and CDR2 (germline): LGHDT, YNNKEL (reference sequence). Trimming removed 4 bases from V and 0 bases from J, with 15 bases in between. The CDR3 sequence is 16 residues long. The CDR3 loop reads CASSPPPLTLNTEAFF. The CDR3 region has the DNA TGTGCCAGCAGCCCCCCCCCGCTGACACTGAACACTGAAGCTTTCTTT.

V usage is TRBV7-9 and J usage is TRBJ2-7; 7 bases fit TRBD2. Germline V gene sequence: CDR1 SEHNR, CDR2 FQNEAQ (reference sequence). The CDR3 is made up of 15 amino acids. Unmatched junction bases numbered 10, after V lost 5 bases and J lost 3 bases. The CDR3 here is CASSPPGGTDYEQYF. CDR3 DNA sequence: TGTGCCAGCAGCCCACCCGGGGGGACCGACTACGAGCAGTACTTC.

This clone was counted only a few times. The chain uses TRBV9 and TRBJ1-1; 7 nucleotides line up with TRBD1. Per the germline V gene, CDR1 is SGDLS and CDR2 is YYNGEE. V lost 3 bases to trimming and J lost 1 base; unmatched junction nucleotides: 6. This CDR3 comprises 15 residues. The CDR3 loop is CASSAHGQENTEAFF. CDR3 nucleotide sequence: TGTGCCAGCAGCGCCCACGGACAGGAGAACACTGAAGCTTTCTTT. Full variable domain (missing parts from reference TRBV9 and TRBJ1-1): DSGVTQTPKHLITATGQRVTLRCSPRSGDLSVYWYQQSLDQGLQFLIQYYNGEERAKGNILERFSAQQFPDLHSELNLSSLELGDSALYFCASSAHGQENTEAFFGQGTRLTVV.

This clone has just a few counts. This rearrangement joins TRBV6-5 to TRBJ2-7; 8 nucleotides agree with TRBD1. Germline values: CDR1 MNHEY, CDR2 SVGAGI. V lost 2 bases and J lost 3; bases outside the gene matches: 3. The CDR3 is 14 residues long. CDR3 in amino acids: CASSYPGQGYEQYF. Here the CDR3 DNA reads TGTGCCAGCAGTTACCCCGGACAGGGCTACGAGCAGTACTTC.

This chain connects TRBV14 to TRBJ2-7, with TRBD2 as a possible D gene (5 bases). The germline CDR1 and CDR2 sequences are SGHDN and FVKESK. The CDR3 spans 13 residues. V shed 3 bases and J shed 6 bases, with 12 bases lying between them. The CDR3 sequence: CASSHWTVAEQYF. The CDR3 nucleotides read TGTGCCAGCAGCCACTGGACTGTTGCCGAGCAGTACTTC.

CDR3 nucleotide sequence: TGTGCCAGCAGTTTATCCGGGAACTACGAGCAGTACTTC. Amino acid sequence: CASSLSGNYEQYF. V and J are TRBV12-3 or TRBV12-4 and TRBJ2-7; TRBD2 might be the D (5 bases). The ends were cut back, 2 bases at V and 3 bases at J, with 8 bases in the middle. There are 13 residues in the CDR3.

V gene TRBV2 combines with J gene TRBJ2-7; TRBD1 aligns across 8 bases. This CDR3 contains 16 residues. Losses at the gene ends were 3 bases for V and 1 base for J; bases not matched to a gene: 8. The germline V gene encodes CDR1 SNHLY and CDR2 FYNNEI. CDR3 loop: CASSESGTGISYEQYF. The CDR3, as DNA: TGTGCCAGCAGTGAGTCTGGGACAGGCATTTCCTACGAGCAGTACTTC.

V and J are TRBV5-5 and TRBJ2-1, with D possibly matching TRBD2 (6 bases). Per germline, CDR1 SGHKS and CDR2 YYEKEE (reference sequence). The CDR3 extends over 14 amino acids. The ends were cut back, 4 bases at V and 8 bases at J, with 16 bases in the middle. The CDR3 loop is CASSDGTERDEQFF. DNA of the CDR3: TGTGCCAGCAGCGACGGGACGGAGCGGGATGAGCAGTTCTTC.

This clone came up once. The CDR3 coding sequence is TGTGCCAGCAGCTTCGGATCTAGCGGGGACCATTTTAGCACAGATACGCAGTATTTT. It encodes CASSFGSSGDHFSTDTQYF. V is TRBV7-3 and J is TRBJ2-3; 9 positions agree with TRBD2. CDR3 size: 19 residues. V lost 3 bases, J lost 0 bases, and 13 bases stayed unmatched. Germline loops: CDR1 SGHTA, CDR2 FQGTGA.

This clone was seen a handful of times. The V and J genes are TRBV5-1 and TRBJ1-6; TRBD1 aligns across 10 bases. Germline V gene lookup returns CDR1 SGHRS and CDR2 YFSETQ. The CDR3 consists of 15 residues. V was pared by 4 bases and J by 3 bases, with 1 base of the junction left unmatched. CDR3 in DNA: TGCGCCAGCAGCGGACAGGGGGACTATAATTCACCCCTCCACTTT. The encoded protein is CASSGQGDYNSPLHF.